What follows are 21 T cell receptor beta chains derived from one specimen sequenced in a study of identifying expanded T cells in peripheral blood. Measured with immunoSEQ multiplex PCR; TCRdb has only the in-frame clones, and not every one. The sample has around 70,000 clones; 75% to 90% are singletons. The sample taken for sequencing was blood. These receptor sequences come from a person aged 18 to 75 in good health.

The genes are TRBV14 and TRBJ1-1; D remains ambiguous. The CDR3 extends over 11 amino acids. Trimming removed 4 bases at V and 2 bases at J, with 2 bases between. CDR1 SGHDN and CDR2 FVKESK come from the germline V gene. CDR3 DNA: TGTGCCAGCAGCCGCAACACTGAAGCTTTCTTT. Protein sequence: CASSRNTEAFF.

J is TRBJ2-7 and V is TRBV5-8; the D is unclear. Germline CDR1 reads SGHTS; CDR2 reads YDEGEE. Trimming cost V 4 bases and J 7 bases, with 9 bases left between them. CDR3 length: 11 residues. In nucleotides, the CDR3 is TGTGCCAGCAGCCAACCAGAAGAGCAGTACTTC. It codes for CASSQPEEQYF.

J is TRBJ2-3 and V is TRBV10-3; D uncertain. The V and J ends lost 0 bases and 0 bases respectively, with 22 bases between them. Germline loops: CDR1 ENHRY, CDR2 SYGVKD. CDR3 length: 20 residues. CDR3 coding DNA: TGTGCCATCAGTGAGTCTGAACTTATTCGGTGGGCGGAAAGCACAGATACGCAGTATTTT. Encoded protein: CAISESELIRWAESTDTQYF.

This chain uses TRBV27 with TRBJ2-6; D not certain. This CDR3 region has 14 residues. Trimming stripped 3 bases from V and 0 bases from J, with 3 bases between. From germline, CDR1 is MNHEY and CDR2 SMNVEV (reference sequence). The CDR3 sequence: CASSLLSGANVLTF. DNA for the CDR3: TGTGCCAGCAGTTTGCTCTCTGGGGCCAACGTCCTGACTTTC.

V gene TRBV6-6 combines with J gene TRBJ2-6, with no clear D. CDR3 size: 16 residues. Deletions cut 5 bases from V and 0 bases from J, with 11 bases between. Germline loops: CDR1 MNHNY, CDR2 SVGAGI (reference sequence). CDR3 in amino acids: CASSPGRNSGANVLTF. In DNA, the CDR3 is TGTGCCAGCAGTCCTGGACGGAACTCTGGGGCCAACGTCCTGACTTTC.

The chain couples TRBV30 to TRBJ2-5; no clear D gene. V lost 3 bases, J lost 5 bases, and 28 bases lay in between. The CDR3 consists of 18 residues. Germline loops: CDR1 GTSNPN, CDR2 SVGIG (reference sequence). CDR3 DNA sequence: TGTGCCTGGAGCGCCACCCTGTATAGGCCCGACGGTCGGGAGACCCAGTACTTC. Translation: CAWSATLYRPDGRETQYF.

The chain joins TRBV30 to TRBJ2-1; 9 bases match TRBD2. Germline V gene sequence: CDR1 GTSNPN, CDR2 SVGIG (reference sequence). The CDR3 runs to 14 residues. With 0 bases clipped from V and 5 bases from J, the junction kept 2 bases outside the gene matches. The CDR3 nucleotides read TGTGCCTGGAGTGTAGCGGGGGGAAACAATGAGCAGTTCTTC. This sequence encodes CAWSVAGGNNEQFF.

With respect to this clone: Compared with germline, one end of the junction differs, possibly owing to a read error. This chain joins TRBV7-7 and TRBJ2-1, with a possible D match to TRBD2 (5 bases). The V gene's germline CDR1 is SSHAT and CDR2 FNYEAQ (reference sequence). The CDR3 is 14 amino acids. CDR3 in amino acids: CASSLAGDHNEQFF. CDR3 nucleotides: TGTGCTAGCAGCTTAGCCGGGGATCACAATGAGCAGTTCTTC.

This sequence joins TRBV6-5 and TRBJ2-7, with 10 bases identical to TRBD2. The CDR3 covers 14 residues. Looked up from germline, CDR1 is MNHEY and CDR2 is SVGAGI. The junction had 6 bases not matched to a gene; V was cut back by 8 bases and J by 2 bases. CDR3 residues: CASSSGGAPYEQYF. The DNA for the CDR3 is TGTGCCAGCTCCAGCGGGGGGGCCCCCTACGAGCAGTACTTC.

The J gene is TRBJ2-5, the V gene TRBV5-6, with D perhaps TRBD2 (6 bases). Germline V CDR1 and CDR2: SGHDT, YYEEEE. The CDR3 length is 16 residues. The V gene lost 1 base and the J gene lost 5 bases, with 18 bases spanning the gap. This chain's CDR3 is CASSLQYTSGGETQYF. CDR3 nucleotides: TGTGCCAGCAGCTTGCAGTACACCTCAGGAGGGGAGACCCAGTACTTC.

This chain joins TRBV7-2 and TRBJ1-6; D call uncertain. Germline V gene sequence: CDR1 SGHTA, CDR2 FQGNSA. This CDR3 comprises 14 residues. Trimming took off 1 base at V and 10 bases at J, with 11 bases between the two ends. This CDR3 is CASSLGLGSSPLHF. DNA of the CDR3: TGTGCCAGCAGCTTAGGACTTGGGAGCTCACCCCTCCACTTT.

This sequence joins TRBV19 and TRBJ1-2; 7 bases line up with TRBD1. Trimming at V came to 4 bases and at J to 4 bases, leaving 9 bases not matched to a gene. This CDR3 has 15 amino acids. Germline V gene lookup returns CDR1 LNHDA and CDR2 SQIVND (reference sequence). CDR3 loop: CASSTSGTAGYGYTF. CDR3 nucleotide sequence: TGTGCCAGTAGTACGAGCGGGACAGCCGGCTATGGCTACACCTTC.

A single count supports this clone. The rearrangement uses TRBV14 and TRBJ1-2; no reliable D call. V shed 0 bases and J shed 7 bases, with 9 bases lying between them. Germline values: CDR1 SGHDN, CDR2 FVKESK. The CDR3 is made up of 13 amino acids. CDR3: CASSQDWISGYTF. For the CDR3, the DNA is TGTGCCAGCAGCCAAGACTGGATTTCTGGCTACACCTTC.

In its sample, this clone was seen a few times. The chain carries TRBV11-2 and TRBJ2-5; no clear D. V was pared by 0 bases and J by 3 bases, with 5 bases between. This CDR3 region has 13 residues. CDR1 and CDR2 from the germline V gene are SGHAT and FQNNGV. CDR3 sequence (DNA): TGTGCCAGCAGCTTAGATCGGGAAGAGACCCAGTACTTC. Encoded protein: CASSLDREETQYF.

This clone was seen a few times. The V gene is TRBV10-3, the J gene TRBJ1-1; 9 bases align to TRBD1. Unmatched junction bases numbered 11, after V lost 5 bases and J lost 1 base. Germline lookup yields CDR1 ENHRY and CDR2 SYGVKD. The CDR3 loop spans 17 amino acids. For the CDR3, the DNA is TGTGCCATCAGTAAATTGGAGGGGACAGGGCCGAACACTGAAGCTTTCTTT. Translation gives CAISKLEGTGPNTEAFF.

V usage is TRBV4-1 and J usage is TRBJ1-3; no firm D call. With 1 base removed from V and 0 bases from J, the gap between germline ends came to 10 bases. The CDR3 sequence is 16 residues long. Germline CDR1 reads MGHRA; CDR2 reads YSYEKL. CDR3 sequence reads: CASSQGMGYSGNTIYF. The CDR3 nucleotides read TGCGCCAGCAGCCAAGGGATGGGTTACTCTGGAAACACCATATATTTT.

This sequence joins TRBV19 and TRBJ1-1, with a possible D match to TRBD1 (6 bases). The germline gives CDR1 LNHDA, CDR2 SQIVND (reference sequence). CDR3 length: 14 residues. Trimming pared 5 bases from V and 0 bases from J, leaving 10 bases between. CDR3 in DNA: TGTGCCAGTAGTTCACAGGGATTGAACACTGAAGCTTTCTTT. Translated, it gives CASSSQGLNTEAFF.

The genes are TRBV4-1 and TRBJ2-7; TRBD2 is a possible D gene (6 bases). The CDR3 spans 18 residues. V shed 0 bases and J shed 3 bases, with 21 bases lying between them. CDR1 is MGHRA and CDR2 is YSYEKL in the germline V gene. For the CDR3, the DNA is TGCGCCAGCAGCCAAGATGCGGCGGGGTTCGACTTCATCTACGAGCAGTACTTC. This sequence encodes CASSQDAAGFDFIYEQYF.

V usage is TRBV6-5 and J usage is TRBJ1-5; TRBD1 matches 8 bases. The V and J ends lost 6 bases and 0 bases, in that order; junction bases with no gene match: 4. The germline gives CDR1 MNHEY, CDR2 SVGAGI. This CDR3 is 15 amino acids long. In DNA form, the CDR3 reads TGTGCCAGCAGACAACAGGGGGTTAGCAATCAGCCCCAGCATTTT. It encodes CASRQQGVSNQPQHF.

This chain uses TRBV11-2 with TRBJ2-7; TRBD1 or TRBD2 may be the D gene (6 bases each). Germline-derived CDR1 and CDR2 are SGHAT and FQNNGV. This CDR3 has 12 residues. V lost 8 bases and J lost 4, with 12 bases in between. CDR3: CASEGGGYEQYF. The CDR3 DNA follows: TGTGCCAGCGAGGGGGGCGGGTACGAGCAGTACTTC. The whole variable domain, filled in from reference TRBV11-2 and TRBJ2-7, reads EAGVAQSPRYKIIEKRQSVAFWCNPISGHATLYWYQQILGQGPKLLIQFQNNGVVDDSQLPKDRFSAERLKGVDSTLKIQPAKLEDSAVYLCASEGGGYEQYFGPGTRLTVT.

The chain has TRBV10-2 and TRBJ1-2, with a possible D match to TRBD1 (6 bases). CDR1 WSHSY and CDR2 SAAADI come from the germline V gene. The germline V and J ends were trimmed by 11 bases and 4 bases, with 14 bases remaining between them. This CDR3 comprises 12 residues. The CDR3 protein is CAANRELYGYTF. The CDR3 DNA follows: TGCGCCGCTAACAGGGAGCTCTATGGCTACACCTTC.